The rows below give T cell receptor beta chains drawn from one sample of a study of blood T cell repertoires in COVID-19. Libraries were prepared by immunoSEQ multiplex PCR; TCRdb keeps only in-frame clonotypes and omits some of them. The sample carries about 210,000 clones, roughly 85% recorded once. The sequenced material came from peripheral blood. The receptors come from a woman aged 70-85 years with COVID-19, enrolled during active disease. CDR3s include the opening cysteine and the closing phenylalanine or tryptophan. The order of the fields is D gene, J gene, clone size, V gene, CDR3 DNA, CDR3 protein. The D gene is left open where the match is weak. Clone sizes are given selectively: once, few, many, or a class where the clone is expanded.

d_gene: .
j_gene: TRBJ1-1
abundance: .
v_gene: TRBV4-1
CDR3nt: TGCGCCAGCAGCCAAGCTTCGGGCCCCAGGGGCACTGAAGCTTTCTTT
CDR3aa: CASSQASGPRGTEAFF

d_gene: TRBD1
j_gene: TRBJ1-6
abundance: .
v_gene: TRBV7-2
CDR3nt: TGTGCCAGCAGCCACATACAGGGGGGATCACCCCTCCACTTT
CDR3aa: CASSHIQGGSPLHF

d_gene: .
j_gene: TRBJ2-6
abundance: .
v_gene: TRBV3-1/TRBV3-2
CDR3nt: TGTGCCAGCAGCAAAGCTGATACTAGCACTGGGGCCAACGTCCTGACTTTC
CDR3aa: CASSKADTSTGANVLTF

d_gene: TRBD1
j_gene: TRBJ1-2
abundance: .
v_gene: TRBV4-2
CDR3nt: TGTGCCAGCAGCCAAGGGGGGGACAGGGCCTATGGCTACACCTTC
CDR3aa: CASSQGGDRAYGYTF

d_gene: TRBD2
j_gene: TRBJ2-5
abundance: .
v_gene: TRBV18
CDR3nt: TGTGCCAGCTCGAGACTAGCGCCGAACCAAGAGACCCAGTACTTC
CDR3aa: CASSRLAPNQETQYF

d_gene: .
j_gene: TRBJ2-6
abundance: .
v_gene: TRBV29-1
CDR3nt: TGCAGCGTCCACACAGGGTCCGGGGCCAACGTCCTGACTTTC
CDR3aa: CSVHTGSGANVLTF

d_gene: TRBD2
j_gene: TRBJ2-3
abundance: .
v_gene: TRBV11-2
CDR3nt: TGTGCCAGCAGCTCCAACACGGGAGGGAGCGGGACAGATACGCAGTATTTT
CDR3aa: CASSSNTGGSGTDTQYF

d_gene: TRBD1
j_gene: TRBJ2-1
abundance: .
v_gene: TRBV5-1
CDR3nt: TGCGCCAGCAGCTTGGGACAGGGGGCATACAATGAGCAGTTCTTC
CDR3aa: CASSLGQGAYNEQFF

d_gene: .
j_gene: TRBJ2-1
abundance: .
v_gene: TRBV18
CDR3nt: TGTGCCAGCTCACCACTCGGGAGCTCCTACAATGAGCAGTTCTTC
CDR3aa: CASSPLGSSYNEQFF

d_gene: TRBD1
j_gene: TRBJ2-7
abundance: .
v_gene: TRBV5-4
CDR3nt: TGTGCCAGCAGCTTGTCGGCAGGGGGCTACGAGCAGTACTTC
CDR3aa: CASSLSAGGYEQYF

d_gene: TRBD1
j_gene: TRBJ1-5
abundance: .
v_gene: TRBV3-1/TRBV3-2
CDR3nt: TGTGCCAGCAGTATCAACAGGGGTCAGCCCCAGCATTTT
CDR3aa: CASSINRGQPQHF

d_gene: .
j_gene: TRBJ1-1
abundance: once
v_gene: TRBV15
CDR3nt: TGTGCCACCAGCAGAACCTCCCGGCAGGTGAACACTGAAGCTTTCTTT
CDR3aa: CATSRTSRQVNTEAFF

d_gene: TRBD1
j_gene: TRBJ1-1
abundance: .
v_gene: TRBV2
CDR3nt: TGTGCCATCACAGGGGGCCCCGAGTTCTTT
CDR3aa: CAITGGPEFF

d_gene: TRBD1
j_gene: TRBJ1-2
abundance: .
v_gene: TRBV30
CDR3nt: TGTGCCTGGAACCGACAGGGGGATGGCTACACCTTC
CDR3aa: CAWNRQGDGYTF

d_gene: TRBD1
j_gene: TRBJ1-2
abundance: .
v_gene: TRBV19
CDR3nt: TGTGCCAGTACCCCCCCAGGAGGCCAGGGGGCAAACTATGGCTACACCTTC
CDR3aa: CASTPPGGQGANYGYTF

d_gene: TRBD2
j_gene: TRBJ2-7
abundance: .
v_gene: TRBV6-5
CDR3nt: TGTGCCAGCAGTTTGGAAGGACTAGCGGGAGTATACGAGCAGTACTTC
CDR3aa: CASSLEGLAGVYEQYF

d_gene: TRBD2
j_gene: TRBJ2-5
abundance: .
v_gene: TRBV6-2/TRBV6-3
CDR3nt: TGTGCCAGCAGTTACGCGGGGCTAGCGGGAGGTGGGGCCCAGTACTTC
CDR3aa: CASSYAGLAGGGAQYF

d_gene: .
j_gene: TRBJ1-1
abundance: .
v_gene: TRBV6-1
CDR3nt: TGTGCCAGCAGTGAAGCGGGACATCTGAACACTGAAGCTTTCTTT
CDR3aa: CASSEAGHLNTEAFF

d_gene: .
j_gene: TRBJ2-1
abundance: few
v_gene: TRBV29-1
CDR3nt: TGCAGCGTTACTCCGGGGGACAATGAGCAGTTCTTC
CDR3aa: CSVTPGDNEQFF

d_gene: .
j_gene: TRBJ1-3
abundance: .
v_gene: TRBV7-2
CDR3nt: TGTGCCAGCAGGCGACAGTTACGCTCTGGAAACACCATATATTTT
CDR3aa: CASRRQLRSGNTIYF

d_gene: .
j_gene: TRBJ2-3
abundance: .
v_gene: TRBV4-3
CDR3nt: TGCGCCAGCAGCCAAGACGTATCACAGGGTCACTATACGCAGTATTTT
CDR3aa: CASSQDVSQGHYTQYF

d_gene: TRBD1
j_gene: TRBJ1-4
abundance: .
v_gene: TRBV10-3
CDR3nt: TGTGCCATCAGTGAGGACAGGGTACAGGGTGAAAAACTGTTTTTT
CDR3aa: CAISEDRVQGEKLFF

d_gene: TRBD2
j_gene: TRBJ2-1
abundance: .
v_gene: TRBV7-2
CDR3nt: TGTGCCAGCAGCCCGGGACTAGCGGCCTACAATGAGCAGTTCTTC
CDR3aa: CASSPGLAAYNEQFF

d_gene: .
j_gene: TRBJ2-1
abundance: .
v_gene: TRBV21-1
CDR3nt: TGTGCCAGCACTGTAGCCGAGAAGGAGGGGTCTAGTGTGTCCTACAATGAGCAGTTCTTC
CDR3aa: CASTVAEKEGSSVSYNEQFF

d_gene: TRBD1
j_gene: TRBJ1-1
abundance: .
v_gene: TRBV5-4
CDR3nt: TGTGCCAGCAGCTTGCCACAGGGGGCGACTGAAGCTTTCTTT
CDR3aa: CASSLPQGATEAFF

d_gene: .
j_gene: TRBJ2-2
abundance: .
v_gene: TRBV6-2/TRBV6-3
CDR3nt: TGTGCCAGCAGTTATCGCCGCGGAGGAAGCACCGGGGAGCTGTTTTTT
CDR3aa: CASSYRRGGSTGELFF

d_gene: TRBD2
j_gene: TRBJ2-1
abundance: .
v_gene: TRBV30
CDR3nt: TGTGCCTGGAGTGTACTAGGGCGGGAGTGGACCACCTACAATGAGCAGTTCTTC
CDR3aa: CAWSVLGREWTTYNEQFF

d_gene: TRBD2
j_gene: TRBJ2-1
abundance: .
v_gene: TRBV7-6
CDR3nt: TGTGCCAGCAGCTTAGCGGTGTCTAGCGGGAGGTTAAATGAGCAGTTCTTC
CDR3aa: CASSLAVSSGRLNEQFF